These T cell receptor beta chains were read from a single sample in a study of blood T cell repertoires in COVID-19. This table comes from immunoSEQ multiplex PCR, and its TCRdb copy is limited to in-frame clones, with some not included. The profile shows 65,000 to 75,000 clones, about 80% of them singletons. The sample taken for sequencing was peripheral blood. The source of these receptors is a human donor in a cohort sampled during active COVID-19. Each CDR3 is given with its conserved first and last residue. Each record gives: CDR3 length, V gene, D gene, J gene, clone size, CDR3 protein. The D gene is left open where the match is weak. A row's size may be missing; if present it is once, few, many or a size class.

CDR3 length: 14; V gene: TRBV30; D gene: TRBD2; J gene: TRBJ2-3; clone size: .; CDR3 protein: CACARGFGTDTQYF
CDR3 length: 18; V gene: TRBV27; D gene: .; J gene: TRBJ1-5; clone size: .; CDR3 protein: CASSPLLNSGASNQPQHF
CDR3 length: 16; V gene: TRBV5-1; D gene: .; J gene: TRBJ1-4; clone size: .; CDR3 protein: CASSLNPVGEDEKLFF
CDR3 length: 14; V gene: TRBV30; D gene: TRBD2; J gene: TRBJ2-2; clone size: .; CDR3 protein: CAWKSAGGRGELFF
CDR3 length: 13; V gene: TRBV18; D gene: .; J gene: TRBJ1-2; clone size: .; CDR3 protein: CASSPKENYGYTF
CDR3 length: 14; V gene: TRBV7-2; D gene: TRBD1; J gene: TRBJ1-2; clone size: .; CDR3 protein: CASSVNRGAYGYTF
CDR3 length: 18; V gene: TRBV5-3; D gene: .; J gene: TRBJ1-3; clone size: .; CDR3 protein: CARSLAPGASTTGNTIYF
CDR3 length: 17; V gene: TRBV19; D gene: TRBD1; J gene: TRBJ2-6; clone size: .; CDR3 protein: CASSIDRGLSGANVLTF
CDR3 length: 16; V gene: TRBV7-3; D gene: TRBD2; J gene: TRBJ2-1; clone size: .; CDR3 protein: CASSPRPAGGDNEQFF
CDR3 length: 14; V gene: TRBV5-1; D gene: TRBD2; J gene: TRBJ2-5; clone size: few; CDR3 protein: CASMGLAGQETQYF
CDR3 length: 13; V gene: TRBV7-2; D gene: .; J gene: TRBJ1-3; clone size: .; CDR3 protein: CAREDSSGNTIYF
CDR3 length: 14; V gene: TRBV11-3; D gene: .; J gene: TRBJ2-1; clone size: .; CDR3 protein: CASSRKKNYNEQFF
CDR3 length: 15; V gene: TRBV5-4; D gene: .; J gene: TRBJ1-1; clone size: .; CDR3 protein: CASSFPSLGRTEAFF
CDR3 length: 14; V gene: TRBV6-5; D gene: .; J gene: TRBJ1-3; clone size: .; CDR3 protein: CASKIDLTGNTIYF
CDR3 length: 12; V gene: TRBV5-6; D gene: .; J gene: TRBJ1-2; clone size: .; CDR3 protein: CASSLRGNGYTF
CDR3 length: 15; V gene: TRBV6-6; D gene: .; J gene: TRBJ2-2; clone size: .; CDR3 protein: CASSYSFGNSGELFF
CDR3 length: 15; V gene: TRBV19; D gene: TRBD1; J gene: TRBJ1-2; clone size: .; CDR3 protein: CASGTQRTGGNGYTF
CDR3 length: 13; V gene: TRBV30; D gene: TRBD2; J gene: TRBJ2-1; clone size: .; CDR3 protein: CAWSAIAGASLFF
CDR3 length: 19; V gene: TRBV4-3; D gene: TRBD1; J gene: TRBJ2-3; clone size: .; CDR3 protein: CASSQEGVWGTGVADTQYF
CDR3 length: 16; V gene: TRBV9; D gene: .; J gene: TRBJ2-2; clone size: .; CDR3 protein: CASSVAAGLHTGELFF
CDR3 length: 16; V gene: TRBV9; D gene: .; J gene: TRBJ2-6; clone size: .; CDR3 protein: CASSVGHFSGANVLTF
CDR3 length: 15; V gene: TRBV18; D gene: .; J gene: TRBJ1-5; clone size: .; CDR3 protein: CASSPGRVSNQPQHF
CDR3 length: 11; V gene: TRBV30; D gene: .; J gene: TRBJ2-1; clone size: .; CDR3 protein: CAWGPPRGQFF
CDR3 length: 14; V gene: TRBV5-4; D gene: TRBD1; J gene: TRBJ2-1; clone size: .; CDR3 protein: CASSLGQGRDEQFF
CDR3 length: 15; V gene: TRBV7-9; D gene: .; J gene: TRBJ1-1; clone size: .; CDR3 protein: CASSLVAVGDTEAFF
CDR3 length: 15; V gene: TRBV2; D gene: .; J gene: TRBJ1-3; clone size: .; CDR3 protein: CASSAGDSSGNTIYF
CDR3 length: 14; V gene: TRBV10-2; D gene: .; J gene: TRBJ1-5; clone size: few; CDR3 protein: CASSGEGRNQPQHF
CDR3 length: 14; V gene: TRBV5-1; D gene: .; J gene: TRBJ1-4; clone size: few; CDR3 protein: CASSWGGENEKLFF
CDR3 length: 14; V gene: TRBV30; D gene: .; J gene: TRBJ2-1; clone size: once; CDR3 protein: CAWRGALGNNEQFF
CDR3 length: 15; V gene: TRBV5-1; D gene: .; J gene: TRBJ1-1; clone size: .; CDR3 protein: CASSFNRGANTEAFF
CDR3 length: 15; V gene: TRBV25-1; D gene: .; J gene: TRBJ2-3; clone size: .; CDR3 protein: CASSDPLTSTDTQYF
CDR3 length: 16; V gene: TRBV19; D gene: TRBD1; J gene: TRBJ1-6; clone size: once; CDR3 protein: CASSSGTVQYNSPLHF
CDR3 length: 15; V gene: TRBV6-5; D gene: .; J gene: TRBJ2-3; clone size: .; CDR3 protein: CASSSPGSFTDTQYF
CDR3 length: 19; V gene: TRBV12-5; D gene: TRBD1; J gene: TRBJ2-1; clone size: .; CDR3 protein: CASGWIWGQGSALHNEQFF
CDR3 length: 19; V gene: TRBV2; D gene: TRBD2; J gene: TRBJ2-1; clone size: .; CDR3 protein: CASSATGLAGGRAYNEQFF
CDR3 length: 15; V gene: TRBV5-1; D gene: TRBD1; J gene: TRBJ2-1; clone size: .; CDR3 protein: CASSRLRDRVNEQFF
CDR3 length: 16; V gene: TRBV5-1; D gene: .; J gene: TRBJ2-7; clone size: .; CDR3 protein: CASSLEWPGSTYEQYF
CDR3 length: 15; V gene: TRBV5-1; D gene: TRBD2; J gene: TRBJ2-3; clone size: .; CDR3 protein: CASSLPSGKIDTQYF
CDR3 length: 13; V gene: TRBV14; D gene: .; J gene: TRBJ1-1; clone size: .; CDR3 protein: CASSGQLNTEAFF
CDR3 length: 13; V gene: TRBV6-2/TRBV6-3; D gene: TRBD1; J gene: TRBJ2-7; clone size: .; CDR3 protein: CASSKGQSYEQYF
CDR3 length: 16; V gene: TRBV28; D gene: .; J gene: TRBJ1-5; clone size: .; CDR3 protein: CASSFGRGFGNQPQHF
CDR3 length: 16; V gene: TRBV5-6; D gene: TRBD1; J gene: TRBJ2-7; clone size: .; CDR3 protein: CASSFIAGQGNKEQYF
CDR3 length: 15; V gene: TRBV4-2; D gene: TRBD1; J gene: TRBJ2-1; clone size: .; CDR3 protein: CASSQGQGAVDEQFF
CDR3 length: 15; V gene: TRBV9; D gene: TRBD1; J gene: TRBJ1-1; clone size: .; CDR3 protein: CASSVGTGLNTEAFF
CDR3 length: 14; V gene: TRBV6-5; D gene: .; J gene: TRBJ1-2; clone size: .; CDR3 protein: CASNILRDNYGYTF
CDR3 length: 14; V gene: TRBV7-3; D gene: .; J gene: TRBJ2-1; clone size: few; CDR3 protein: CASSQSGPNNEQFF
CDR3 length: 16; V gene: TRBV18; D gene: TRBD1; J gene: TRBJ2-1; clone size: .; CDR3 protein: CASSPPTGGAYNEQFF
CDR3 length: 13; V gene: TRBV3-1/TRBV3-2; D gene: TRBD1; J gene: TRBJ1-2; clone size: .; CDR3 protein: CASSPRGSYGYTF
CDR3 length: 17; V gene: TRBV7-9; D gene: .; J gene: TRBJ2-2; clone size: once; CDR3 protein: CASSLRRAGLRTGELFF
CDR3 length: 13; V gene: TRBV11-2; D gene: .; J gene: TRBJ1-1; clone size: .; CDR3 protein: CASSPRRNTEAFF
CDR3 length: 15; V gene: TRBV6-5; D gene: .; J gene: TRBJ2-4; clone size: .; CDR3 protein: CASSYTIRGLNIQYF
CDR3 length: 13; V gene: TRBV10-3; D gene: .; J gene: TRBJ2-3; clone size: .; CDR3 protein: CAIGTRTIDTQYF
CDR3 length: 14; V gene: TRBV7-7; D gene: .; J gene: TRBJ2-5; clone size: .; CDR3 protein: CASSRRGHQETQYF
CDR3 length: 16; V gene: TRBV7-9; D gene: .; J gene: TRBJ1-3; clone size: few; CDR3 protein: CASSRAQGGSGNTIYF
CDR3 length: 13; V gene: TRBV18; D gene: .; J gene: TRBJ1-1; clone size: .; CDR3 protein: CASSLKEGTEAFF
CDR3 length: 16; V gene: TRBV7-2; D gene: TRBD2; J gene: TRBJ2-3; clone size: .; CDR3 protein: CASSLERGLAGATQYF
CDR3 length: 16; V gene: TRBV7-2; D gene: .; J gene: TRBJ1-2; clone size: .; CDR3 protein: CASSLADRRIYYGYTF
CDR3 length: 14; V gene: TRBV28; D gene: TRBD1; J gene: TRBJ1-2; clone size: .; CDR3 protein: CASNLDRIGYGYTF
CDR3 length: 17; V gene: TRBV15; D gene: .; J gene: TRBJ1-6; clone size: .; CDR3 protein: CATSREAGRRVSSPLHF
CDR3 length: 15; V gene: TRBV6-2/TRBV6-3; D gene: TRBD1; J gene: TRBJ2-5; clone size: once; CDR3 protein: CASSYRGRMPEVQYF